This T cell receptor (beta chain) was profiled in a study of blood T cell repertoires in COVID-19. CDR1 is LGHDT and CDR2 is YNNKEL in the germline V gene (reference sequence). The junction had 5 bases not matched to a gene; V was cut back by 0 bases and J by 5 bases. The CDR3 length is 16 residues. Sequencing was performed with immunoSEQ multiplex PCR; in TCRdb, only in-frame clones are kept and a portion is missing. The sample carries approximately 81,000 clones, 91% recorded once. Sequences were obtained from peripheral blood. J is TRBJ2-3 and V is TRBV3-1 (or the pseudogene TRBV3-2), with 10 bases aligning to TRBD2. This sequence originates from a woman between 50 and 59 years old in a cohort sampled during active COVID-19. The CDR3 loop is CASSQDLAGGRDTQYF. CDR3 sequence (DNA): TGTGCCAGCAGCCAAGATTTAGCGGGGGGTAGAGATACGCAGTATTTT.